This entry lists 15 T cell receptor beta chains sequenced from one sample in a study of blood T cells in healthy people across ages. A second PCR, run for about 7 to 11 cycles, used a sample-barcoded 5' primer plus a J-beta primer mix. MiXCR was run by TCRdb on the 5' RACE reads, yielding one entry per CDR3 protein. This sample yields 500,000 to 600,000 distinct CDR3 sequences, of which approximately 30% are seen a single time; approximately 17% belongs to the top ten. The material sequenced was blood. The source of these receptors is an older woman in good health.

The chain couples TRBV12-3 or TRBV12-4 to TRBJ1-1, with TRBD1 matching 7 bases. The V segment lost 3 bases and the J segment 9 bases; nucleotides outside the gene matches: 7. The CDR3 runs 13 residues. The CDR3 loop reads CASSLTGSYKAFF. In DNA form, the CDR3 reads TGTGCCAGCAGTTTGACAGGGTCTTACAAAGCTTTCTTT.

The chain has TRBV20-1 and TRBJ2-5; D may be TRBD1 (5 bases). This CDR3 contains 12 residues. Deletions cut 6 bases from V and 5 bases from J, with 13 bases between. The germline gives CDR1 DFQATT, CDR2 SNEGSKA (reference sequence). CDR3: CSARAGSETQYF. CDR3 nucleotide sequence: TGCAGTGCCCGCGCAGGGTCGGAGACCCAGTACTTC.

Only a few counts were recorded for this clonotype. The V and J genes are TRBV20-1 and TRBJ2-4; tentatively, D is TRBD1 or TRBD2 (5 bases each). The V gene lost 0 bases and the J gene lost 8 bases, with 14 bases spanning the gap. Per the germline V gene, CDR1 is DFQATT and CDR2 is SNEGSKA (reference sequence). The CDR3 sequence is 14 residues long. CDR3: CSAREGTAVDIQYF. The CDR3 region has the DNA TGCAGTGCTAGAGAGGGGACGGCGGTGGACATTCAGTACTTC.

This clonotype was observed a few times. This chain uses TRBV6-2 or TRBV6-3 with TRBJ1-1; D ambiguous. The V and J ends lost 3 bases and 4 bases respectively, with 12 bases between them. The CDR3 has 14 residues. The germline V gene has CDR1 MNHEY and CDR2 SVGEGT. The CDR3 here is CASSYTPMATEAFF. In nucleotides, the CDR3 is TGTGCCAGCAGTTATACCCCTATGGCCACTGAAGCTTTCTTT.

In this sample, this clonotype turned up many times. The chain uses TRBV7-9 and TRBJ2-7; TRBD2 aligns across 10 bases. V shed 5 bases, J shed 5 bases, and the junction held 6 bases outside the gene matches. The CDR3 has 14 residues. Germline CDR1 is SEHNR and CDR2 is FQNEAQ (reference sequence). The CDR3 coding sequence is TGTGCCAGCAGCCCCTTCGGGACTAGCGACGAGCAGTACTTC. Amino acid sequence: CASSPFGTSDEQYF. Based on the CDR3 plus reference TRBV7-9 and TRBJ2-7, the full variable domain is DTGVSQNPRHKITKRGQNVTFRCDPISEHNRLYWYRQTLGQGPEFLTYFQNEAQLEKSRLLSDRFSAERPKGSFSTLEIQRTEQGDSAMYLCASSPFGTSDEQYFGPGTRLTVT.

In DNA, the CDR3 is TGTGCCAGCAGCCTCAACCCCCGACAGGGAGGGAATTCACCCCTCCACTTT. This encodes CASSLNPRQGGNSPLHF. The rearrangement links TRBV11-2 to TRBJ1-6; TRBD1 matches at 7 bases. Germline assignment: CDR1 SGHAT and CDR2 FQNNGV. Unmatched junction bases numbered 14, after V lost 5 bases and J lost 7 bases. This CDR3 contains 17 residues. Based on the CDR3 plus reference TRBV11-2 and TRBJ1-6, the full variable domain is EAGVAQSPRYKIIEKRQSVAFWCNPISGHATLYWYQQILGQGPKLLIQFQNNGVVDDSQLPKDRFSAERLKGVDSTLKIQPAKLEDSAVYLCASSLNPRQGGNSPLHFGNGTRLTVT.

The V call is TRBV20-1, the J call TRBJ1-6; unclear D gene. The CDR3 runs 12 residues. The ends were cut back, 6 bases at V and 8 bases at J, with 11 bases in the middle. The germline gives CDR1 DFQATT, CDR2 SNEGSKA (reference sequence). CDR3 nucleotides: TGCAGTGCCCAGCGCGCCGATTCACCCCTCCACTTT. Protein: CSAQRADSPLHF.

V and J are TRBV28 and TRBJ2-2; D is ambiguous. The CDR3 extends over 15 amino acids. With 6 bases removed from V and 0 bases from J, the gap between germline ends came to 11 bases. Per the germline V gene, CDR1 is MDHEN and CDR2 is SYDVKM. The CDR3 DNA reads TGTGCCAGCAGCCCCTCTCATTCGAACACCGGGGAGCTGTTTTTT. Its protein is CASSPSHSNTGELFF.

V gene TRBV5-1 combines with J gene TRBJ2-3, with TRBD1 matching over 7 bases. This CDR3 is 15 amino acids long. Germline assignment: CDR1 SGHRS and CDR2 YFSETQ. The V segment lost 4 bases and the J segment 0 bases; nucleotides outside the gene matches: 5. In DNA, the CDR3 is TGCGCCAGCAGCCTACAGGGGTTGAGCACAGATACGCAGTATTTT. Protein product: CASSLQGLSTDTQYF.

This clonotype has a handful of counts. V usage is TRBV7-2 and J usage is TRBJ1-2; D unresolved. Deletions cut 5 bases from V and 3 bases from J, with 10 bases between. The germline V gene has CDR1 SGHTA and CDR2 FQGNSA. The CDR3 covers 13 residues. The CDR3 DNA sequence: TGTGCCAGCAGCCCCGTGGTCGACTATGGCTACACCTTC. Encoded protein: CASSPVVDYGYTF.

This clonotype was observed a handful of times. The V and J genes are TRBV6-5 and TRBJ1-3, with D unresolved. The CDR3 spans 11 residues. Trimming shortened V by 7 bases and J by 6 bases, and 7 bases separated the two germline ends. From germline, CDR1 is MNHEY and CDR2 SVGAGI. CDR3 protein: CASKRENTIYF. CDR3 sequence (DNA): TGTGCCAGCAAAAGGGAAAACACCATATATTTT.

V gene TRBV4-2 combines with J gene TRBJ2-2, with 10 bases that match TRBD2. This CDR3 has 17 residues. Germline V lookup: CDR1 LGHNA, CDR2 YNFKEQ. The V segment lost 1 base and the J segment 4 bases; nucleotides outside the gene matches: 6. CDR3 region: CASSQASGGIGTGELFF. The CDR3 DNA is TGTGCCAGCAGCCAAGCTAGCGGGGGTATTGGCACCGGGGAGCTGTTTTTT.

This clonotype was found a few times. V gene TRBV29-1 combines with J gene TRBJ2-7; the D gene is possibly TRBD2 (5 bases). Trimming stripped 5 bases from V and 5 bases from J, with 10 bases between. CDR3 length: 11 residues. Looked up from germline, CDR1 is SQVTM and CDR2 is ANQGSEA. The CDR3 nucleotides read TGCAGCGTTTCCGGACTGGACGAGCAGTACTTC. This translates into CSVSGLDEQYF.

This chain connects TRBV7-2 to TRBJ2-1; no reliable D call. This CDR3 region has 13 residues. The V gene lost 5 bases and the J gene lost 12 bases, with 17 bases spanning the gap. Germline V gene sequence: CDR1 SGHTA, CDR2 FQGNSA. The CDR3 DNA is TGTGCCAGCAGCCCGCCGACTCGCGGTGCGCAGTTCTTC. Residues: CASSPPTRGAQFF. The full variable domain, in which reference TRBV7-2 and TRBJ2-1 provide the parts outside the CDR3, is GAGVSQSPSNKVTEKGKDVELRCDPISGHTALYWYRQSLGQGLEFLIYFQGNSAPDKSGLPSDRFSAERTGGSVSTLTIQRTQQEDSAVYLCASSPPTRGAQFFGPGTRLTVL.

In its sample, this clonotype was seen a few times. Compared with germline, one end of the junction differs, possibly owing to a read error. The chain has TRBV5-1 and TRBJ1-3; no clear D. This CDR3 comprises 15 residues. Per the germline V gene, CDR1 is SGHRS and CDR2 is YFSETQ. CDR3: CANSFLGGSGNTIYF. The CDR3 nucleotides are TGCGCCAACAGCTTCCTGGGCGGCTCTGGAAACACCATATATTTT. The full variable domain, its missing parts supplied by reference TRBV5-1 and TRBJ1-3, is KAGVTQTPRYLIKTRGQQVTLSCSPISGHRSVSWYQQTPGQGLQFLFEYFSETQRNKGNFPGRFSGRQFSNSRSEMNVSTLELGDSALYLCANSFLGGSGNTIYFGEGSWLTVV.